Presented here are 2 T cell receptor beta chains from one specimen sequenced in a study of blood T cell repertoires in COVID-19. The table came from immunoSEQ multiplex PCR; TCRdb's copy has only in-frame clones and leaves some out. Here the sample spans 250,000 to 300,000 clones, roughly 90% being singletons. Input material: peripheral blood. All receptors derive from a woman in her twenties or thirties with COVID-19, enrolled during active disease.

The V gene is TRBV14, the J gene TRBJ1-4, with 9 bases identical to TRBD1. This CDR3 is built from 15 residues. The germline CDR1 and CDR2 sequences are SGHDN and FVKESK. V lost 4 bases to trimming and J lost 1 base; unmatched junction nucleotides: 1. CDR3 nucleotide sequence: TGTGCCAGCAGCCGGGACAGGGTAACTAATGAAAAACTGTTTTTT. It encodes CASSRDRVTNEKLFF.

The gene calls are TRBV4-1 and TRBJ2-2, with D perhaps matching TRBD1 (6 bases). The CDR3 runs 18 residues. The germline V and J ends were trimmed by 1 base and 5 bases, with 20 bases remaining between them. CDR1 and CDR2 from the germline V gene are MGHRA and YSYEKL. The CDR3 loop is CASSQVFRTQRGTGELFF. CDR3 bases: TGCGCCAGCAGCCAAGTTTTCCGGACACAGAGGGGGACCGGGGAGCTGTTTTTT.